This paragraph covers one T cell receptor beta chain sequence. Its cognate antigen has yet to be identified. No qualities accompany the bases; no much larger clone lies one base away. The CDR3 regions of human TCRbeta chains were analyzed by immunosequencing. As for the original processing: Repertoire TCRs were checked for matches against a reference library of SARS-CoV-2-specific TCRs that had been generated using the MIRA antigen-specificity platform. Breadth was defined as the fraction of unique TCRs that were SARS-CoV-2-associated. Depth was defined as the fraction of total T cells that were SARS-CoV-2-associated. Each spike-specific TCR was assigned to its reactive spike region and to a CD4 or CD8 class using the MIRA data. Log10-transformed breadth and depth values were compared by one-way ANOVA with Sidak's multiple comparisons tests. What TCRdb holds here is the immuneACCESS table cut down to in-frame rearrangements. Part of the clones is not present; checked against another copy, under half of the missing clones reflect an unresolved V gene, and the others are unexplained. V and J calls and clone size are given by that table; D and trimming were obtained from the DNA. The sample table holds about 93,000 clones, of which roughly 89% were seen once. The ten largest make up roughly 2.8% of the sample.

These data originate in a study of T cell responses to AZD1222 COVID-19 vaccine (dated by TCRdb to the early 2020s). A note on the overall study: TCR sequencing was performed for 230 to 250 trial participants, of whom 207 were given two doses of AZD1222 and around 26 were given two doses of MenACWY control vaccine. Trial participants were enrolled by age into 18-55, 56-69 and 70-plus year subgroups, with 148, 28 and 57 TCR-sequenced participants respectively.

Here is what the overall study found, with its caveats: Spike-specific TCR breadth and depth rose significantly after two AZD1222 doses compared with day 0 and with MenACWY recipients. Reportedly, close to half of the unique spike-specific TCRs recognized epitopes lying outside the regions that are mutated in the B.1.351 and B.1.1.7 variants. In the small 56-69-year group, the increase in depth fell short of significance, most likely because of low power. Only a handful of AZD1222 recipients were SARS-CoV-2 seropositive at baseline, limiting conclusions about previously exposed vaccinees. Participants were mostly white British and included more females than males, and it was suggested by the authors that clonal diversity may have been underestimated. CD4 TCRs associated with the vaccine covered the entire spike protein, and the dominant responses were in regions 160-218 and 743-854. Because no samples from the day 14 peak response were available, repertoires could be characterized only after the peak T cell response.

What the time point label conveys for this sample: baseline before first vaccination. Per the publication, the treatment or condition label means: meningococcal conjugate vaccine given as trial control. Vaccinee samples were obtained from the UK trials COV001 and COV002, which included a single-blind randomized controlled phase 2/3 trial of AZD1222 (ChAdOx1 nCoV-19) in healthy adults. For TCRbeta chain sequencing, PBMC samples were collected from trial participants at day 0 and at day 28 after the second dose. The CDR3 contains 12 residues, cysteine and phenylalanine counted. Only CDR3 DNA remains: 36 bases, in frame from the first base. Reading the germline V gene (reference sequence) gives CDR1 LNHDA and CDR2 SQIVND. V was cut back by 7 bases and J by 5 bases, leaving a gap of 8 bases between them.

The sample consisted of peripheral blood, taken on day 0 of MenACWY control vaccination. This chain joins TRBV19 to TRBJ2-2; the D gene identity is not certain. This clonotype was sampled from an adult in good health. The base sequence is TGTGCCAGTATAGCAGAAACCGGGGAGCTGTTTTTT. Translated, it gives CASIAETGELFF.